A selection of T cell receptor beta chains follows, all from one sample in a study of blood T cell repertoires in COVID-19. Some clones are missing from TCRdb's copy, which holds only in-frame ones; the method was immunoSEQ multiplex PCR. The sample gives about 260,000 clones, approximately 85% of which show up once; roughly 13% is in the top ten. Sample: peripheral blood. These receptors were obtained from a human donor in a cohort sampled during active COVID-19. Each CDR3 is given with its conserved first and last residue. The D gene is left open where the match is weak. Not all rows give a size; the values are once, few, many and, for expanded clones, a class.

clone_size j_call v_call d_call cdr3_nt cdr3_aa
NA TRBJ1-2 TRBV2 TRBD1 TGTGCCAGTAATGTTCAGGGACAGGGTTTCGATGGCTACACCTTC CASNVQGQGFDGYTF
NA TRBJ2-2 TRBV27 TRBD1 TGTGCCAGCAGTTTGGGACAGGGGGTCGGGGAGCTGTTTTTT CASSLGQGVGELFF
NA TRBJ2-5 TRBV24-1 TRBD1 TGTGCCACCAGTGATTCGGGACAGGGGTTGGGAGAGACCCAGTACTTC CATSDSGQGLGETQYF
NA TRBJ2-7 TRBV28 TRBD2 TGTGCCAGCAGTTACCCGGGGCTAGCGGGAGGGAAAGCCTACGAGCAGTACTTC CASSYPGLAGGKAYEQYF
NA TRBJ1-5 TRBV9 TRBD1 TGTGCCAGCAGCGCGGGACAGGGGGACGGACAGCCCCAGCATTTT CASSAGQGDGQPQHF
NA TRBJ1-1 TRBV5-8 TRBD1 TGTGCCAGCAGATGGTTCTCATCGACAGGGGAAAACACTGAAGCTTTCTTT CASRWFSSTGENTEAFF
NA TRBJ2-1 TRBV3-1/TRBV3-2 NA TGTGCCAGCAGCCAATATAGCGGTACTGCCTACAATGAGCAGTTCTTC CASSQYSGTAYNEQFF
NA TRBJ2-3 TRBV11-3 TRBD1 TGTGCCAGCAGCCATGGACAGGTCGATACGCAGTATTTT CASSHGQVDTQYF
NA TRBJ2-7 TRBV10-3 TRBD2 TGTGCCATCAGGGAGCGGGAAGCACCAATCGGCGAGCAGTACTTC CAIREREAPIGEQYF
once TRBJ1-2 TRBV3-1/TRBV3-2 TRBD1 TGTGCCAGCAGCCGACAGGGGAACTATGGCTACACCTTC CASSRQGNYGYTF
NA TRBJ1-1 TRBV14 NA TGTGCCAGCAGCCCCCAGGCGGGATCGGTGATTGAAGCTTTCTTT CASSPQAGSVIEAFF
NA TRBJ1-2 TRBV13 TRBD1 TGTGCCAGCAGCTTAGTCATGGGACAGGGCGTGCAGGGCTATGGCTACACCTTC CASSLVMGQGVQGYGYTF
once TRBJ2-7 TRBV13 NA TGTGCCAGCAGATTAATGGGGGGTAACTCCTACGAGCAGTACTTC CASRLMGGNSYEQYF
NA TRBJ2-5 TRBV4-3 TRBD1 TGCGCCAGCAGCCAAGGACAGGGTATAGAGACCCAGTACTTC CASSQGQGIETQYF
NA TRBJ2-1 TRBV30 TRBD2 TGTGCCTGCGCTAGCGGGAACCCCAATGAGCAGTTCTTC CACASGNPNEQFF
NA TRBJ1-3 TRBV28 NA TGTGCCAGCACAGAATTCTCTGGAAACACCATATATTTT CASTEFSGNTIYF
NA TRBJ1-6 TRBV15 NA TGTGCCACCAGCAGAGGCGAGGACAGTTCACCCCTCCACTTT CATSRGEDSSPLHF
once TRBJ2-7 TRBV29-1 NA TGCAGCGTTCGGCCTAGCCGGGGATCTAACTACGAGCAGTACTTC CSVRPSRGSNYEQYF
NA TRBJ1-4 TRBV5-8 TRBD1 TGTGCCAGCAGCTCCGCAGGGGGCGCAGCTGAAAAACTGTTTTTT CASSSAGGAAEKLFF
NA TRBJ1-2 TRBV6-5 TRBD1 TGTGCCAGCAGTAGACAGGGAACCGCCAACTATGGCTACACCTTC CASSRQGTANYGYTF
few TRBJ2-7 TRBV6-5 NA TGTGCCAGTGGGAGGTCCTACGAGCAGTACTTC CASGRSYEQYF
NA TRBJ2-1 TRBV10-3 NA TGTGCCATCAGTGAGTCGAAAGCGACCTCCTACAATGAGCAGTTCTTC CAISESKATSYNEQFF
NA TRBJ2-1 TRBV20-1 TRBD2 TGCAGTGCTAGTGGGACTAGCGGTATCAATGAGCAGTTCTTC CSASGTSGINEQFF
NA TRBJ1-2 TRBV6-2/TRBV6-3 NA TGTGCCAGCAGTTATGATTACAGGGCTAACTATGGCTACACCTTC CASSYDYRANYGYTF
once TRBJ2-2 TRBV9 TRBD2 TGTGCCAGCAGCGTAGAGGGTAGCGGGATACTTCTCGGGGAGCTGTTTTTT CASSVEGSGILLGELFF
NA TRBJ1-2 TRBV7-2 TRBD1 TGTGCCAGCAGCTTAGAACACAGGGGTCCGACATGGTACTATGGCTACACCTTC CASSLEHRGPTWYYGYTF
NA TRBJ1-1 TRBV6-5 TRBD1 TGTGCCAGCAGTTACTCGGACAGGATGAACACTGAAGCTTTCTTT CASSYSDRMNTEAFF
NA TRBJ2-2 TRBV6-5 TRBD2 TGTGCCAGCCGGGAGGCCGGGGAGCTGTTTTTT CASREAGELFF
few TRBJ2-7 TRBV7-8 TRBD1 TGTGCCAGCAGCTTAGCCCAAGGGACAGCGGTCCCTAACTTC CASSLAQGTAVPNF
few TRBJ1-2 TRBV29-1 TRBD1 TGCAGCGCAAGACAGGGTAGTGACTACACCTTC CSARQGSDYTF
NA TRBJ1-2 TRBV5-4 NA TGTGCCAGCAGCTTGGCGGGGGGCGATAACTATGGCTACACCTTC CASSLAGGDNYGYTF
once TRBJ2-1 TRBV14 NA TGTGCCAGCAGCCAAAACACAGGCTTGGGTAATGAGCAGTTCTTC CASSQNTGLGNEQFF
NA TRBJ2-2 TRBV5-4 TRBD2 TGTGCCAGCAGCCACGGGACTAGCGGCAACACCGGGGAGCTGTTTTTT CASSHGTSGNTGELFF
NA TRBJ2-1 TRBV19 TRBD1 TGTGCCAGTAGTATAATCGGACAGGTGTTCAATGAGCAGTTCTTC CASSIIGQVFNEQFF
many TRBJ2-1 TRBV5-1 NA TGCGCCAGCAGCTTGGCCGAGGTATCCTACAATGAGCAGTTCTTC CASSLAEVSYNEQFF
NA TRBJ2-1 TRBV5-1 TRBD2 TGCGCCAGCAGAAACGTTCTTCCGGGACTAGCCAATGAGCAGTTCTTC CASRNVLPGLANEQFF
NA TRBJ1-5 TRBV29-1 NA TGCAGCGTGGCGGGGAATAACAATCAGCCCCAGCATTTT CSVAGNNNQPQHF
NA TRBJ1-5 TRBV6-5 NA TGTGCCAGCAGCCCCCCCCCGCAGCCCCAGCATTTT CASSPPPQPQHF
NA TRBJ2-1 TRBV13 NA TGTGCCAGCAGCTTAGGGGGGCTAGTCGGCGAGCAGTTCTTC CASSLGGLVGEQFF
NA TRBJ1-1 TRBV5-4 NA TGTGCCAGCAGCTTTTTGGGAGGAGGTAATGAAGCTTTCTTT CASSFLGGGNEAFF
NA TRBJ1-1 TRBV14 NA TGTGCCAGCAGCCAAGCCGGGTGGACTGAAGCTTTCTTT CASSQAGWTEAFF
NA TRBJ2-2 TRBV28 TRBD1 TGTGCCAGCAAAGGACAGGGGGCCACCGGGGAGCTGTTTTTT CASKGQGATGELFF
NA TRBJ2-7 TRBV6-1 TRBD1 TGTGCCAGCAGTGACGCAGGGGGACCCTACGAGCAGTACTTC CASSDAGGPYEQYF
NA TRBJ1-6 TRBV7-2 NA TGTGCCAGCAGCTCCAGCGGGGCCTATAATTCACCCCTCCACTTT CASSSSGAYNSPLHF
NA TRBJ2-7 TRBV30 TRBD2 TGTGCCTGGAGTGGTCCCGGGACTAGCGGCTACGAGCAGTACTTC CAWSGPGTSGYEQYF
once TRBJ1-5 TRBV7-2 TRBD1 TGTGCCAGCAGCACCCGGGACAGCCGGAATCAGCCCCAGCATTTT CASSTRDSRNQPQHF
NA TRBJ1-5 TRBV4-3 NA TGCGCCAGCAGCCAATCCGGGGGTCAGCCCCAGCATTTT CASSQSGGQPQHF
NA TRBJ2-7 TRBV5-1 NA TGCGCCAGCAGCTTGGGGTCCGGGGACTACGAGCAGTACTTC CASSLGSGDYEQYF
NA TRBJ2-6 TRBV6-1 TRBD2 TGTGCCAGCAGTGCCCCGGGGGGTGCTTCTGGGGCCAACGTCCTGACTTTC CASSAPGGASGANVLTF
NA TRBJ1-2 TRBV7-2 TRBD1 TGTGCCAGCAGCTCTCTACAAGGGGGCATCTATGGCTACACCTTC CASSSLQGGIYGYTF
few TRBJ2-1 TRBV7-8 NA TGTGCCAGCAGCTTAGGGGGCAGGGGCCGGGTCACCTACAATGAGCAGTTCTTC CASSLGGRGRVTYNEQFF
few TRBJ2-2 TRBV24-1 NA TGTGCCACCAGTGACGTGACCCGGGATGAGCTGTTTTTT CATSDVTRDELFF